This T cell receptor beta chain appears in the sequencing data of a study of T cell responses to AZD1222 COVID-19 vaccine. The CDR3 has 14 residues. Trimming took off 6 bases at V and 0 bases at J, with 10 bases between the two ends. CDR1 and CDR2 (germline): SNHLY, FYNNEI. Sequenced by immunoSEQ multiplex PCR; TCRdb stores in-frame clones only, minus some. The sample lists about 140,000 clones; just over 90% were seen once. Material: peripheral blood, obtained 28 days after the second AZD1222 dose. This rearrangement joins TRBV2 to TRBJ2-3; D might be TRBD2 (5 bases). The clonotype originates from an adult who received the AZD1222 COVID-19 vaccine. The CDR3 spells CASRRRESTDTQYF. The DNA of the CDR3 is TGTGCCAGCAGGCGTAGGGAGAGCACAGATACGCAGTATTTT.